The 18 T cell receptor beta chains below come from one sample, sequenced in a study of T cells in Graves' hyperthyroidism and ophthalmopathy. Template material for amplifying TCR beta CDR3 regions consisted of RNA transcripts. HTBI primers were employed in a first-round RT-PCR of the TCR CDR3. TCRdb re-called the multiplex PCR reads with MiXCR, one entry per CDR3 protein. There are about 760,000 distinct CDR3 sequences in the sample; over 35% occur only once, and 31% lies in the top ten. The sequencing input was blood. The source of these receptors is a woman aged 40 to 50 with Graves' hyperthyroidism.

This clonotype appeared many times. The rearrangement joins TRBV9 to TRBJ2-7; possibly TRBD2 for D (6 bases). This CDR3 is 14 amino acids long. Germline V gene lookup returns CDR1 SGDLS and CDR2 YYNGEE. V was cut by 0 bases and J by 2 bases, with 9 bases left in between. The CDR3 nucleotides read TGTGCCAGCAGCGTAGGGGGGGACCCCTACGAGCAGTACTTC. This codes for CASSVGGDPYEQYF.

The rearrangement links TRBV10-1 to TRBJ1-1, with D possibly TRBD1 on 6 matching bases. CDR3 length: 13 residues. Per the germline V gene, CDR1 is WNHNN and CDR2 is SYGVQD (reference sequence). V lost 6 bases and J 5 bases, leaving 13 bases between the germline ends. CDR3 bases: TGCGCCAGCAGGGCCAGGGGATGGACTGAAGCTTTCTTT. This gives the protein CASRARGWTEAFF.

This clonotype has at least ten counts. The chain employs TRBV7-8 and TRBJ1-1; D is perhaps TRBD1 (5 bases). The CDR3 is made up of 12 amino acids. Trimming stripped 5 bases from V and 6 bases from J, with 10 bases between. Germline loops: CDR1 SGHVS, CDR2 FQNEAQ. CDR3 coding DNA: TGTGCCAGCAGCCATGGGGGATCTGAAGCTTTCTTT. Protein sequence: CASSHGGSEAFF.

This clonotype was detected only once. CDR3 loop: CSHGGGGDHFGAPDTQYF. As DNA, the CDR3 is TGCAGCCACGGAGGAGGCGGAGATCATTTTGGGGCACCAGATACGCAGTATTTT. This chain uses TRBV29-1 with TRBJ2-3; either TRBD1 or TRBD2 may supply D (5 bases each). The CDR3 loop spans 18 amino acids. The germline V gene encodes CDR1 SQVTM and CDR2 ANQGSEA. Trimming stripped 8 bases from V and 4 bases from J, with 31 bases between.

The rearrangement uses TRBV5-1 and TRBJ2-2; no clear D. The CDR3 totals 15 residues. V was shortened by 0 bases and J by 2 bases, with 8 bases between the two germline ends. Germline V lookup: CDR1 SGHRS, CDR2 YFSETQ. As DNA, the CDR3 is TGCGCCAGCAGCTTGGGGGTTGATAACACCGGGGAGCTGTTTTTT. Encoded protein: CASSLGVDNTGELFF.

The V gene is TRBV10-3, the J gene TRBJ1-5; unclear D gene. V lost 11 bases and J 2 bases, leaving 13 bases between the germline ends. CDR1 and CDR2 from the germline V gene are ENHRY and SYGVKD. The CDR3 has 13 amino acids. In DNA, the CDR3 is TGTGCCTGGACTTCGCAGGGCAATCAGCCCCAGCATTTT. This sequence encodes CAWTSQGNQPQHF.

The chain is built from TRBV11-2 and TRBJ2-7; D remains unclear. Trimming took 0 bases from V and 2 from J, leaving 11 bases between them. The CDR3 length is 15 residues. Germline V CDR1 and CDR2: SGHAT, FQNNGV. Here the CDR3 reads CASSLEYSHPYEQYF. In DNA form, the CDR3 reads TGTGCCAGCAGCTTAGAGTATAGTCACCCCTACGAGCAGTACTTC.

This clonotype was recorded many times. The CDR3 loop reads CASSSAHRQGANEKLFF. The CDR3 nucleotides read TGTGCCAGCAGTTCCGCCCATCGGCAGGGGGCTAATGAAAAACTGTTTTTT. This chain joins TRBV25-1 and TRBJ1-4; 7 nucleotides agree with TRBD1. The CDR3 covers 17 residues. CDR1 MGHDK and CDR2 SYGVNS come from the germline V gene. After removal of 5 bases from V and 3 bases from J, the junction contained 12 bases not matched to a gene.

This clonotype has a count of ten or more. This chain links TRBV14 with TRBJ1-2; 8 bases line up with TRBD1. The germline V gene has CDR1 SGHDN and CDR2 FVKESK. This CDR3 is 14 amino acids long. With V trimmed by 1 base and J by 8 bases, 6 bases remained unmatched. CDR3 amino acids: CASSQAGTGRGYTF. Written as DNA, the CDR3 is TGTGCCAGCAGCCAAGCCGGGACAGGTCGCGGCTACACCTTC.

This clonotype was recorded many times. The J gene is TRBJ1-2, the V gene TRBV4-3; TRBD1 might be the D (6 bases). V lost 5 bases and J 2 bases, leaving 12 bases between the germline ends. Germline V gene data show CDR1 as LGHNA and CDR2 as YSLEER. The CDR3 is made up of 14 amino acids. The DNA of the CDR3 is TGCGCCAGCAGCTATGAGGGACAAAACTATGGCTACACCTTC. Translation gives CASSYEGQNYGYTF.

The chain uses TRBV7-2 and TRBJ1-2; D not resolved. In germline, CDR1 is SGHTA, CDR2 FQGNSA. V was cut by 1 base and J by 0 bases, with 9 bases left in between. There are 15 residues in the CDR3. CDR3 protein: CASSLGLASNYGYTF. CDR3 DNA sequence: TGTGCCAGCAGCTTAGGTCTGGCCTCTAACTATGGCTACACCTTC.

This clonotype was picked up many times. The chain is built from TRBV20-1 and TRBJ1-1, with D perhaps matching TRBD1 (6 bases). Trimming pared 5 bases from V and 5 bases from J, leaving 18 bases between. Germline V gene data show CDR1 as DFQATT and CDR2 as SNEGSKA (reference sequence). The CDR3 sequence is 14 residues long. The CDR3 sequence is CSAWEGGEVTEAFF. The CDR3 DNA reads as TGCAGTGCTTGGGAGGGGGGAGAGGTGACTGAAGCTTTCTTT.

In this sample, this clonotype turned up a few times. The CDR3 spells CASSLRGLHGELFF. DNA of the CDR3: TGTGCCAGCAGTCTCCGGGGGCTTCACGGGGAGCTGTTTTTT. The rearrangement joins TRBV27 to TRBJ2-2; possibly TRBD1 or TRBD2 for D (6 bases each). The length of the CDR3 is 14 residues. Germline V gene lookup returns CDR1 MNHEY and CDR2 SMNVEV (reference sequence). V was cut by 5 bases and J by 7 bases, with 14 bases left in between.

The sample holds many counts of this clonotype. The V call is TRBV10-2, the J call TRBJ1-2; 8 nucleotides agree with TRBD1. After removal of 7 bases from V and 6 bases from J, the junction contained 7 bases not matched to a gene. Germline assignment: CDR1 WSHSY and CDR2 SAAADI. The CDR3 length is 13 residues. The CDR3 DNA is TGCGCCAGCATCGGACAGGGTGGGAATGGCTACACCTTC. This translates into CASIGQGGNGYTF.

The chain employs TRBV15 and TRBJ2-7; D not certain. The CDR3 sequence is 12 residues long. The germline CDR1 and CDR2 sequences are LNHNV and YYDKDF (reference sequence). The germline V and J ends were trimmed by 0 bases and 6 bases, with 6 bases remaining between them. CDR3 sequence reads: CATSRDPLEQYF. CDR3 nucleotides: TGTGCCACCAGCAGAGACCCTCTCGAGCAGTACTTC.

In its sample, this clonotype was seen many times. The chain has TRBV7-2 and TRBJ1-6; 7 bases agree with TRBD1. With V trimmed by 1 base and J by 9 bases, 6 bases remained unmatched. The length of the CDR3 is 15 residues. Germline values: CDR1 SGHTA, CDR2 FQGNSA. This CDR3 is CASSLVGGVGSPLHF. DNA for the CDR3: TGTGCCAGCAGCTTAGTAGGGGGCGTTGGTTCACCCCTCCACTTT.

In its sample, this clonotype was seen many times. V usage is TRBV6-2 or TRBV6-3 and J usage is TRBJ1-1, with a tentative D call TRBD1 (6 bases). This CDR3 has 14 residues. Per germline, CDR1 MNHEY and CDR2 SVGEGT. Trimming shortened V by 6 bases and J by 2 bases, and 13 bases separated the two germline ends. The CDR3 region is CASRHGQLNTEAFF. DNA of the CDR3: TGTGCCAGCAGACACGGACAGCTTAACACTGAAGCTTTCTTT.

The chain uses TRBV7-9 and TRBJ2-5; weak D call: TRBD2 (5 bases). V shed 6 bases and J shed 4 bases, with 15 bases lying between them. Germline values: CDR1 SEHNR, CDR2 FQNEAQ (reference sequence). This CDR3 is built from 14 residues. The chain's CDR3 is CASSLSWGAETQYF. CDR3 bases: TGTGCCAGCAGTTTATCATGGGGAGCAGAGACCCAGTACTTC.